This T cell receptor (beta chain) was sequenced in a study of early T cells in non-severe SARS-CoV-2 infection. Study-level points and caveats: The study's VDJdb matching favored anti-spike CD8 responses and missed private and CD4 specificities.

V trimming: 1 base; J trimming: 7 bases; junction bases outside the gene matches: 4. Germline V gene sequence: CDR1 LGHNA, CDR2 YNFKEQ. There are 15 residues in the CDR3. This clonotype was seen ten or more times. Its antigen is undetermined. Unique molecular identifiers were attached to individual cDNA molecules. TCRdb fed the 5' RACE reads into MiXCR, producing one record per CDR3 protein. In the table there are 25,000 to 30,000 distinct CDR3 sequences, roughly 4% of which are singletons. The chain combines TRBV4-2 with TRBJ2-1; the match to TRBD2 covers 10 bases. The sequence came from an adult who was a healthcare worker with PCR-confirmed SARS-CoV-2 infection or an uninfected control (not recorded which). Sequencing input: whole blood. The DNA of the CDR3 is TGTGCCAGCAGCCAAGGCCTAGCGGGAGAAAATGAGCAGTTCTTC. It is translated as CASSQGLAGENEQFF.